Shown below are 22 T cell receptor beta chains from a single sample sequenced in a study of blood T cell repertoires in COVID-19. Method: immunoSEQ multiplex PCR; TCRdb's copy keeps in-frame clones and lacks some. The sample includes approximately 59,000 clones, about 81% of them seen just once. The sample was peripheral blood. The source of these receptors is an elderly man with acute or convalescent COVID-19.

The chain carries TRBV19 and TRBJ2-3, with TRBD1 as a possible D gene (5 bases). The CDR3 has 15 residues. Germline CDR1 reads LNHDA; CDR2 reads SQIVND (reference sequence). Trimming took off 6 bases at V and 0 bases at J, with 13 bases between the two ends. CDR3: CASSPDKASTDTQYF. The CDR3 coding sequence is TGTGCCAGTAGCCCGGACAAGGCTAGCACAGATACGCAGTATTTT.

This rearrangement joins TRBV5-1 to TRBJ1-1; TRBD1 is a possible D gene (6 bases). This CDR3 has 17 residues. Germline values: CDR1 SGHRS, CDR2 YFSETQ. Trimming removed 3 bases at V and 2 bases at J, with 20 bases between. The CDR3, as DNA: TGCGCCAGCAGCTCCGCTGGATCGGGACAAATCAACACTGAAGCTTTCTTT. Its protein product is CASSSAGSGQINTEAFF.

This clone has a single count. The chain couples TRBV10-3 to TRBJ2-3, with 7 bases aligning to TRBD2. Germline V gene lookup returns CDR1 ENHRY and CDR2 SYGVKD. There are 14 residues in the CDR3. The trim removed 3 bases at V and 3 bases at J, leaving 3 bases unmatched. The CDR3 DNA sequence: TGTGCCATCAGTGATCGGGGAGGGACAGATACGCAGTATTTT. It encodes CAISDRGGTDTQYF.

The chain links TRBV19 to TRBJ2-1, with D tentatively TRBD2 (6 bases). CDR3 length equals 17 residues. Germline V gene sequence: CDR1 LNHDA, CDR2 SQIVND (reference sequence). V was cut by 7 bases and J by 3 bases, with 22 bases left in between. The CDR3 loop reads CASTPRRAGIRYNEQFF. CDR3 DNA sequence: TGTGCCAGTACCCCAAGGAGGGCAGGGATTCGCTACAATGAGCAGTTCTTC.

CDR3 in DNA: TGTGCCAGCAGTTACTTCCGGAGTATGGGGACTAACGCCCACGAGCAGTACTTC. Protein sequence: CASSYFRSMGTNAHEQYF. V is TRBV6-2 or TRBV6-3 and J is TRBJ2-7; 7 nucleotides line up with TRBD2. This CDR3 has 18 residues. The germline CDR1 and CDR2 sequences are MNHEY and SVGEGT. Losses at the gene ends were 1 base for V and 5 bases for J; bases not matched to a gene: 17.

CDR3 amino acids: CASSQARGTGTGRSRKRGELFF. In DNA, the CDR3 is TGTGCCAGCAGCCAAGCTAGGGGCACCGGGACAGGGCGCAGTCGGAAGAGGGGGGAGCTGTTTTTT. The V call is TRBV4-2, the J call TRBJ2-2; 9 bases match TRBD1. In germline, CDR1 is LGHNA, CDR2 YNFKEQ. The CDR3 length is 22 residues. V trimming: 1 base; J trimming: 8 bases; junction bases outside the gene matches: 26.

The chain couples TRBV29-1 to TRBJ1-4; possible D gene TRBD1, 5 bases. V shed 4 bases and J shed 0 bases, with 6 bases lying between them. The CDR3 covers 13 residues. Germline V CDR1 and CDR2: SQVTM, ANQGSEA. The CDR3 is CSVGGATNEKLFF. The CDR3 DNA follows: TGCAGCGTTGGGGGCGCAACTAATGAAAAACTGTTTTTT.

The genes are TRBV3-1 (or the pseudogene TRBV3-2) and TRBJ2-1; D is unresolved. The ends were cut back, 3 bases at V and 8 bases at J, with 17 bases in the middle. The CDR3 runs 15 residues. CDR1 and CDR2 from the germline V gene are LGHDT and YNNKEL (reference sequence). In nucleotides, the CDR3 is TGTGCCAGCAGCCACGGCGGCCCACTTTGGGATGAGCAGTTCTTC. Protein sequence: CASSHGGPLWDEQFF.

There are a few counts of this clone. The chain couples TRBV19 to TRBJ1-2, with D tentatively TRBD1 (6 bases). V dropped 7 bases and J dropped 4 bases, with 16 bases sitting between them. The CDR3 sequence is 14 residues long. Germline CDR1 LNHDA, CDR2 SQIVND (reference sequence). The DNA of the CDR3 is TGTGCCAGTATTCCGCCCGGGGGGGCCTATGGCTACACCTTC. Translation: CASIPPGGAYGYTF.

This chain links TRBV28 with TRBJ2-2; tentatively, D is TRBD1 (6 bases). The V end lost 6 bases, the J end lost 5 bases, and 22 bases lay between the germline ends. The germline CDR1 and CDR2 sequences are MDHEN and SYDVKM. This CDR3 spans 17 amino acids. The CDR3 sequence: CASSPYSRGQQTGELFF. The CDR3 coding sequence is TGTGCCAGCAGCCCTTATAGCAGGGGCCAACAAACCGGGGAGCTGTTTTTT.

V is TRBV27 and J is TRBJ2-7; D is perhaps TRBD1 (6 bases). The CDR3 loop spans 14 amino acids. Trimming shortened V by 6 bases and J by 4 bases, and 16 bases separated the two germline ends. The germline CDR1 and CDR2 sequences are MNHEY and SMNVEV (reference sequence). The CDR3 loop is CASRAAGVSYEQYF. The CDR3 nucleotides are TGTGCCAGCAGAGCGGCAGGGGTGTCGTACGAGCAGTACTTC.

The chain combines TRBV19 with TRBJ1-2; 7 bases align to TRBD1. Germline CDR1 is LNHDA and CDR2 is SQIVND (reference sequence). J gave up 8 bases and V 1 base, and 10 bases lay outside the gene matches. This CDR3 has 15 amino acids. DNA for the CDR3: TGTGCCAGTAGTATAGTTCACAGGGGCCTACGGGGCTACACCTTC. Protein: CASSIVHRGLRGYTF.

A remark on this clone: At one end the junction does not follow the germline gene, possibly because of a read error. J is TRBJ2-5 and V is TRBV7-2; TRBD1 matches 10 bases. The CDR3 extends over 14 amino acids. Germline CDR1 is SGHTA and CDR2 is FQGNSA. The CDR3 reads CASSVAGQGETQYF. Here the CDR3 DNA reads TGTGCCAGCAGCGTAGCGGGACAGGGGGAGACCCAGTACTTC.

The CDR3 nucleotides read TGTGCCAGCAGCTTTGGCCACGACGAGCAGTACTTC. Translating gives CASSFGHDEQYF. V usage is TRBV5-4 and J usage is TRBJ2-7; D remains ambiguous. Trimming took off 2 bases at V and 5 bases at J, with 8 bases between the two ends. The CDR3 is made up of 12 amino acids. CDR1 SGHNT and CDR2 YYREEE come from the germline V gene (reference sequence).

This clone has a single count. The V gene is TRBV13, the J gene TRBJ2-7; TRBD2 aligns across 10 bases. V lost 6 bases, J lost 6 bases, and 11 bases stayed unmatched. Looked up from germline, CDR1 is PRHDT and CDR2 is FYEKMQ (reference sequence). CDR3 length equals 15 residues. CDR3: CASRIRVAGGIEQYF. The CDR3 DNA is TGTGCCAGCAGAATAAGGGTAGCGGGAGGAATCGAGCAGTACTTC.

The rearrangement joins TRBV27 to TRBJ2-1; D is uncertain. Germline V gene data show CDR1 as MNHEY and CDR2 as SMNVEV (reference sequence). The CDR3 contains 15 residues. V was cut by 5 bases and J by 6 bases, with 17 bases left in between. This CDR3 is CASSPERTMANEQFF. As DNA, the CDR3 is TGTGCCAGCAGTCCAGAGCGCACGATGGCCAATGAGCAGTTCTTC.

This sequence joins TRBV19 and TRBJ2-7; D is possibly TRBD2 (5 bases). This CDR3 has 14 amino acids. V lost 7 bases, J lost 1 base, and 14 bases lay in between. From germline, CDR1 is LNHDA and CDR2 SQIVND (reference sequence). The CDR3 DNA reads as TGTGCCAGTACCTGGGCACTAGGGTCCTACGAGCAGTACTTC. This translates into CASTWALGSYEQYF.

The chain uses TRBV21-1 and TRBJ1-5. TRBV21-1 is termed a pseudogene. The length of the CDR3 is 17 residues. The CDR3 sequence is CASSKVRLRGVHQPQHF. CDR3 DNA: TGTGCCAGCAGCAAAGTTCGCCTACGGGGGGTTCATCAGCCCCAGCATTTT.

J is TRBJ1-5 and V is TRBV27; D unresolved. V lost 5 bases and J lost 6, with 17 bases in between. This CDR3 spans 15 amino acids. Germline CDR1 reads MNHEY; CDR2 reads SMNVEV (reference sequence). The CDR3 here is CASSTPAGRGQPQHF. The CDR3, as DNA: TGTGCCAGCAGTACCCCCGCGGGAAGAGGTCAGCCCCAGCATTTT.

This clone was seen only once. This chain connects TRBV27 to TRBJ2-3; D not resolved. Trimming took 6 bases from V and 4 from J, leaving 14 bases between them. The germline V gene encodes CDR1 MNHEY and CDR2 SMNVEV (reference sequence). This CDR3 spans 14 amino acids. This CDR3 reads CASSLGTVADTQYF. CDR3 DNA: TGTGCCAGCAGCTTAGGTACGGTGGCAGATACGCAGTATTTT.

The chain is built from TRBV28 and TRBJ1-2, with D uncertain. V shed 7 bases and J shed 6 bases, with 21 bases lying between them. This CDR3 is 15 amino acids long. Per germline, CDR1 MDHEN and CDR2 SYDVKM. CDR3 loop: CASNLPPGRENGYTF. The CDR3 bases are TGTGCCAGCAACTTACCCCCTGGGCGGGAGAATGGCTACACCTTC.

The J gene is TRBJ2-3, the V gene TRBV11-3; no definite D call. The CDR3 totals 14 residues. In germline, CDR1 is SGHNT, CDR2 YENEEA. Trimming shortened V by 5 bases and J by 1 base, and 10 bases separated the two germline ends. DNA of the CDR3: TGTGCCAGCAGCAAGTCGAGGCGCACAGATACGCAGTATTTT. It is translated as CASSKSRRTDTQYF.